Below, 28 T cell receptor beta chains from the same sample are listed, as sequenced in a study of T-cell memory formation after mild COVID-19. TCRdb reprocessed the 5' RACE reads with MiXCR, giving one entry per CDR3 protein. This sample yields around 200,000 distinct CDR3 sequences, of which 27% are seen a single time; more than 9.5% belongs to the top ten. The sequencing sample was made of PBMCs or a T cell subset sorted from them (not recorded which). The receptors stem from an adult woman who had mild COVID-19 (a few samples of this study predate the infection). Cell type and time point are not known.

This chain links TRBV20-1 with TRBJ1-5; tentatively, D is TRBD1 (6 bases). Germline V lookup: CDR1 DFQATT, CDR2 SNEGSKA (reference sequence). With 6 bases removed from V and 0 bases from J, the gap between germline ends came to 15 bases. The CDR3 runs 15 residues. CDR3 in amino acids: CSAASRGYSNQPQHF. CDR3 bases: TGCAGTGCAGCCTCCAGGGGTTATAGCAATCAGCCCCAGCATTTT.

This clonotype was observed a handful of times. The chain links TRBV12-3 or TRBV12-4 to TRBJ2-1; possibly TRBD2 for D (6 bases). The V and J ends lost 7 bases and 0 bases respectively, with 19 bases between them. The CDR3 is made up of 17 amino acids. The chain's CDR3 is CASISGASESSYNEQFF. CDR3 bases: TGTGCCAGCATCTCAGGTGCTAGCGAGAGCTCCTACAATGAGCAGTTCTTC.

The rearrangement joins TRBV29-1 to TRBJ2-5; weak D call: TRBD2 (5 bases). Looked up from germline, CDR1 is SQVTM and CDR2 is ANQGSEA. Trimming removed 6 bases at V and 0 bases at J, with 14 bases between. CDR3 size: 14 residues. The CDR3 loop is CSVELAGHQETQYF. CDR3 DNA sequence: TGCAGCGTCGAGCTGGCGGGCCACCAAGAGACCCAGTACTTC.

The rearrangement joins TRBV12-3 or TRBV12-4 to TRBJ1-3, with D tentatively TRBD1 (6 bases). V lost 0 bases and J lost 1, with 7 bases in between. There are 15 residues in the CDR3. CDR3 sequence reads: CASSLAGASGNTIYF. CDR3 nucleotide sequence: TGTGCCAGCAGTTTAGCGGGGGCTTCTGGAAACACCATATATTTT.

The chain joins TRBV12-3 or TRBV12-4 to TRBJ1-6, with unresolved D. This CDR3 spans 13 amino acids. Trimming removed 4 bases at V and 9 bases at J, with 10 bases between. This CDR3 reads CASSSEGVSPLHF. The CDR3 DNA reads TGTGCCAGCAGTTCGGAGGGTGTTTCACCCCTCCACTTT.

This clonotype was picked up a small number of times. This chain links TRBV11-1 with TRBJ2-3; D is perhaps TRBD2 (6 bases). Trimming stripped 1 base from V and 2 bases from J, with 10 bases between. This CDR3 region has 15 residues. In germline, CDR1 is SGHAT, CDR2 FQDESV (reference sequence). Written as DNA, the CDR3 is TGTGCCAGCAGCTTAGTTGGGGGGACCACAGATACGCAGTATTTT. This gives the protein CASSLVGGTTDTQYF.

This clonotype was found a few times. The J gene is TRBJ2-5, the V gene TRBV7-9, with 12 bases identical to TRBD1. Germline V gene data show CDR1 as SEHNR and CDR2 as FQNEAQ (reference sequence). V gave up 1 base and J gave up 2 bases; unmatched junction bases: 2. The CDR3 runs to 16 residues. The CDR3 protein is CASSLGDRGLQETQYF. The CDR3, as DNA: TGTGCCAGCAGCTTAGGGGACAGGGGGCTGCAAGAGACCCAGTACTTC.

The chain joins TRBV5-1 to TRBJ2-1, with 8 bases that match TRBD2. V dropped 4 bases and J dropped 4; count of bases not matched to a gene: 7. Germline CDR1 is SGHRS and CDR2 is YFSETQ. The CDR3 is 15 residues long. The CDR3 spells CASSTGLADYNEQFF. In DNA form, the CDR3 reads TGCGCCAGCAGCACAGGACTAGCCGATTACAATGAGCAGTTCTTC. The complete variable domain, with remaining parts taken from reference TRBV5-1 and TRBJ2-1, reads KAGVTQTPRYLIKTRGQQVTLSCSPISGHRSVSWYQQTPGQGLQFLFEYFSETQRNKGNFPGRFSGRQFSNSRSEMNVSTLELGDSALYLCASSTGLADYNEQFFGPGTRLTVL.

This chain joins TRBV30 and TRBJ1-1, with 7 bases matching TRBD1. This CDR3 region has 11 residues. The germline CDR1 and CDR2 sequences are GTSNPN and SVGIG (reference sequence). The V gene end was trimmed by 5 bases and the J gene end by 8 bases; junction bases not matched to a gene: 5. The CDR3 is CAWLTGREAFF. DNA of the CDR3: TGTGCCTGGTTGACAGGGAGGGAAGCTTTCTTT.

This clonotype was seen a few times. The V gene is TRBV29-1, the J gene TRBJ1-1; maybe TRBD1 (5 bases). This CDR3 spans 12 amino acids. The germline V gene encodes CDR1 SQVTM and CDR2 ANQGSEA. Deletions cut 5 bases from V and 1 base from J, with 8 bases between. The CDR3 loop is CSVSTGNTEAFF. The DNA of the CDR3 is TGCAGCGTTTCTACAGGGAACACTGAAGCTTTCTTT.

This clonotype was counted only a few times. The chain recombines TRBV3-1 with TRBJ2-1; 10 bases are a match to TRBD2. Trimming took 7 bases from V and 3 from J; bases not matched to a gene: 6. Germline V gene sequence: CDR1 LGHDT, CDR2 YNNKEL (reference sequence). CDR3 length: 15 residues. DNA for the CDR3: TGTGCCAGCACCCCCACTAGCGGGGTCTACAATGAGCAGTTCTTC. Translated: CASTPTSGVYNEQFF.

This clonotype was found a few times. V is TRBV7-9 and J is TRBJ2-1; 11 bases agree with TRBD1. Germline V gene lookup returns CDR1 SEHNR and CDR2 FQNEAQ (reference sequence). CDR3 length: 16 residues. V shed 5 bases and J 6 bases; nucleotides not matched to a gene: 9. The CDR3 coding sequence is TGTGCCAGCAGCGGACCGGGACAGGGGGAATTCAATGAGCAGTTCTTC. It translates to CASSGPGQGEFNEQFF. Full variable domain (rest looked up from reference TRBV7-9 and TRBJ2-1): DTGVSQNPRHKITKRGQNVTFRCDPISEHNRLYWYRQTLGQGPEFLTYFQNEAQLEKSRLLSDRFSAERPKGSFSTLEIQRTEQGDSAMYLCASSGPGQGEFNEQFFGPGTRLTVL.

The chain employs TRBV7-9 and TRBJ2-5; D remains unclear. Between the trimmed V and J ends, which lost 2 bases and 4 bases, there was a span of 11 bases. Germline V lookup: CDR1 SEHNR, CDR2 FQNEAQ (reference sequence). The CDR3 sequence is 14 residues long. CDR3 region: CASSLLRDGETQYF. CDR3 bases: TGTGCCAGCAGCTTACTTAGGGATGGAGAGACCCAGTACTTC.

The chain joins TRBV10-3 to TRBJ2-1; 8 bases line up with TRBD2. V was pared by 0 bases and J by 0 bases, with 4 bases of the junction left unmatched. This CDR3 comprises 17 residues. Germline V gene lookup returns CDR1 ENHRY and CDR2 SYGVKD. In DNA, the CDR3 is TGTGCCATCAGTGAGTCGGGCGGGGGGACCTCCTACAATGAGCAGTTCTTC. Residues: CAISESGGGTSYNEQFF.

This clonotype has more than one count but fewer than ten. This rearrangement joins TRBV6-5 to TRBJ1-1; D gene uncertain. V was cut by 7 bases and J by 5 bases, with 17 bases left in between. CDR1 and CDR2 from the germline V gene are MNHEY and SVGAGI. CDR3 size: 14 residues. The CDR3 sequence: CASTRAGVGTEAFF. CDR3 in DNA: TGTGCCAGCACCCGCGCCGGGGTGGGAACTGAAGCTTTCTTT.

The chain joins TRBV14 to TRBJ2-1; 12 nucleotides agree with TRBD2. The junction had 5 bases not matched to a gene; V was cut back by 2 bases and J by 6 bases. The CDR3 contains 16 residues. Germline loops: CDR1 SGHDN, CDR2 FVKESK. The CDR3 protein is CASSQPGLAGFNEQFF. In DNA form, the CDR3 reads TGTGCCAGCAGCCAACCAGGACTAGCGGGGTTCAATGAGCAGTTCTTC.

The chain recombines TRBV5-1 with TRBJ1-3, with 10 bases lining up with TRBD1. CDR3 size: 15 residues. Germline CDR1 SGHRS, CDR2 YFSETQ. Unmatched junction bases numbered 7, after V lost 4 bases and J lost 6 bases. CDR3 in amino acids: CASSTGQGTLNTIYF. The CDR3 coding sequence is TGCGCCAGCAGCACGGGACAGGGGACCCTAAACACCATATATTTT. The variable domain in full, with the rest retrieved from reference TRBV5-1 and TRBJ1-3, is KAGVTQTPRYLIKTRGQQVTLSCSPISGHRSVSWYQQTPGQGLQFLFEYFSETQRNKGNFPGRFSGRQFSNSRSEMNVSTLELGDSALYLCASSTGQGTLNTIYFGEGSWLTVV.

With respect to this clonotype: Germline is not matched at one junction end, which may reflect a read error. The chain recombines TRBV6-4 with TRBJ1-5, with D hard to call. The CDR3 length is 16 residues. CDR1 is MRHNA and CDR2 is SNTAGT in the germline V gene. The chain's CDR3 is CASGDPRLMSNQPQHF. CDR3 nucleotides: TGTGCCAGCGGTGACCCCCGTCTTATGAGCAATCAGCCCCAGCATTTT.

This CDR3 reads CASSPGTGKNQPQHF. The CDR3 nucleotides read TGTGCCAGCAGCCCCGGGACAGGGAAGAATCAGCCCCAGCATTTT. This rearrangement joins TRBV4-2 to TRBJ1-5, with 9 bases identical to TRBD1. Looked up from germline, CDR1 is LGHNA and CDR2 is YNFKEQ. The CDR3 extends over 15 amino acids. V shed 4 bases and J 4 bases; nucleotides not matched to a gene: 5.

CDR3 DNA sequence: TGCAGTGCTAGAGGGAAACTAGCGGGGGGGCTTGGCATTCAGTACTTC. Translating it yields CSARGKLAGGLGIQYF. This chain links TRBV20-1 with TRBJ2-4; 13 nucleotides align to TRBD2. CDR1 DFQATT and CDR2 SNEGSKA come from the germline V gene (reference sequence). The CDR3 contains 16 residues. After removal of 1 base from V and 9 bases from J, the junction contained 9 bases not matched to a gene.

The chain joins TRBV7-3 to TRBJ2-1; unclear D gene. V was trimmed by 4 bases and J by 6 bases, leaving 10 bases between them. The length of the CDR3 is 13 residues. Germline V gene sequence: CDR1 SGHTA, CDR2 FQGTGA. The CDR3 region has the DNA TGTGCCAGCAGCTCCCGAGCGAGCAATGAGCAGTTCTTC. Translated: CASSSRASNEQFF.

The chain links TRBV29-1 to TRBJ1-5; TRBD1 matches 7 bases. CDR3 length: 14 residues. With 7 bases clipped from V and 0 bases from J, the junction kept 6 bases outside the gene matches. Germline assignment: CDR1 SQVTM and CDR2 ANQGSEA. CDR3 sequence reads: CSARNRGSNQPQHF. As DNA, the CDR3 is TGCAGCGCCCGAAACAGGGGTAGCAATCAGCCCCAGCATTTT.

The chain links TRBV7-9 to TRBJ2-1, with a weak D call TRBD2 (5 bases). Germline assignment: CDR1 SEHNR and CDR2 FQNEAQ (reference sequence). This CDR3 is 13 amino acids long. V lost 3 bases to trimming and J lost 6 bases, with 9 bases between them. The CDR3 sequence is CASSFRGSNEQFF. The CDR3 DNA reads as TGTGCCAGCAGCTTTAGAGGGAGCAATGAGCAGTTCTTC.

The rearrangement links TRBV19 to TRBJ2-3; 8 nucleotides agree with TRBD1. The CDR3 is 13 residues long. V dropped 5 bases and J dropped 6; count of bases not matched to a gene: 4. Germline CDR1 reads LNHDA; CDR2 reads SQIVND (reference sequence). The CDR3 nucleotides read TGTGCCAGTAGTGCCTACAGGGGGGATACGCAGTATTTT. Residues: CASSAYRGDTQYF.

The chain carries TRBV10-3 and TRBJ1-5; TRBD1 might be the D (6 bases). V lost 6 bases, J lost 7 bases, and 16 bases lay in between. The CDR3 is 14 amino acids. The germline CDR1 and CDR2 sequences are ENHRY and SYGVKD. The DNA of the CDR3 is TGTGCCATCAGGGGCGAGCCTCAGGGGCAGCCCCAGCATTTT. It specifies CAIRGEPQGQPQHF.

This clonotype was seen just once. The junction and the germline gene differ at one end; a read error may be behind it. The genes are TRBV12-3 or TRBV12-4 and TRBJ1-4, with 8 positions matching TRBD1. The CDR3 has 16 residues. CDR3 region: CASTLDRGYQNEKLFF. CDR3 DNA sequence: TGTGCCAGCACTTTAGACAGGGGATACCAGAATGAAAAACTGTTTTTT.

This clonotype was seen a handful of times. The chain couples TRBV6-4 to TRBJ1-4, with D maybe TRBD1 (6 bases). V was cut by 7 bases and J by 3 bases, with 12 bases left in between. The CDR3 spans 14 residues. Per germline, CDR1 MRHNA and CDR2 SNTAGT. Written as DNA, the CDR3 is TGTGCCAGCACCAACAGGGATCCTAATGAAAAACTGTTTTTT. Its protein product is CASTNRDPNEKLFF.

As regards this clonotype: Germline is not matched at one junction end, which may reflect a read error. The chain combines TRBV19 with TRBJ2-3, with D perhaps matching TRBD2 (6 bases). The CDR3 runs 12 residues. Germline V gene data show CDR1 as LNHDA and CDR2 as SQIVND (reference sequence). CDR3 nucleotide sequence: TGTGCGTCGGCGGGACTCACAAATACGCAGTATTTT. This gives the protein CASAGLTNTQYF. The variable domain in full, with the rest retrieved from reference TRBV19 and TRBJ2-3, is DGGITQSPKYLFRKEGQNVTLSCEQNLNHDAMYWYRQDPGQGLRLIYYSQIVNDFQKGDIAEGYSVSREKKESFPLTVTSAQKNPTAFYLCASAGLTNTQYFGPGTRLTVL.